This T cell receptor (beta chain) was captured in a study of T-cell memory formation after mild COVID-19. General study results and limits: Chiefly within CM and EM were the contracting CD4+ clones; CD8+ ones were within EMRA.

The CDR3 is 14 residues long. Germline-derived CDR1 and CDR2 are MGHDK and SYGVNS. The ends were cut back, 4 bases at V and 4 bases at J, with 13 bases in the middle. Constant-segment primers were used for 5'RACE, and the resulting TCR alpha and TCR beta cDNA libraries carried sample barcodes and UMIs. TCRdb reanalysed the 5' RACE reads using MiXCR and keeps one entry per CDR3 protein. Altogether about 44,000 distinct CDR3 sequences are present, 6.6% being singletons, with the ten largest covering less than 0.95%. This clonotype was recorded at least ten times. Its target is unknown. This chain uses TRBV25-1 with TRBJ1-1; D call uncertain. The sample comprised PBMCs or a T cell subset sorted from them (not recorded which). The source is an adult who had mild COVID-19 (a few samples of this study predate the infection). Cell type and time point are not known. CDR3: CASSVSLGVTEAFF. DNA for the CDR3: TGTGCCAGCAGTGTTAGCCTCGGGGTCACTGAAGCTTTCTTT. Full variable domain (missing parts from reference TRBV25-1 and TRBJ1-1): EADIYQTPRYLVIGTGKKITLECSQTMGHDKMYWYQQDPGMELHLIHYSYGVNSTEKGDLSSESTVSRIRTEHFPLTLESARPSHTSQYLCASSVSLGVTEAFFGQGTRLTVV.